This passage covers 13 T cell receptor beta chains from one sample sequenced in a study of blood T cell repertoires in COVID-19. Sequenced by immunoSEQ multiplex PCR; TCRdb stores in-frame clones only, minus some. The table shows some 260,000 clones, with around 84% occurring only once. Source material: PBMCs or T cells enriched from blood (not recorded which). These receptors all stem from a man aged 25-45 years with acute COVID-19.

Only one count was recorded for this clone. This chain uses TRBV7-2 with TRBJ2-1; 8 nucleotides match TRBD2. Trimming removed 6 bases from V and 0 bases from J; junction bases left unmatched: 7. CDR1 is SGHTA, CDR2 FQGNSA, per germline. This CDR3 comprises 16 residues. The CDR3 loop reads CASSNSGKISYNEQFF. The DNA of the CDR3 is TGTGCCAGCAGTAATAGCGGGAAGATCTCCTACAATGAGCAGTTCTTC.

CDR3 DNA: TGTGCCAGCAGCTTGTTGGGCAGGGGCCGGTCTGGGGCCAACGTCCTGACTTTC. It translates to CASSLLGRGRSGANVLTF. V gene TRBV5-6 combines with J gene TRBJ2-6; tentatively, D is TRBD1 (6 bases). The germline V and J ends were trimmed by 1 base and 1 base, with 15 bases remaining between them. The CDR3 runs to 18 residues. Germline V lookup: CDR1 SGHDT, CDR2 YYEEEE.

The chain couples TRBV2 to TRBJ1-6; TRBD1 matches at 11 bases. CDR3 length equals 13 residues. The germline CDR1 and CDR2 sequences are SNHLY and FYNNEI. Unmatched junction bases numbered 4, after V lost 7 bases and J lost 11 bases. CDR3 bases: TGTGCCAGCACCCTGGGACAGGGGGCACCCCTCCACTTT. It codes for CASTLGQGAPLHF.

The V and J genes are TRBV19 and TRBJ1-6; no reliable D call. The CDR3 length is 12 residues. CDR1 and CDR2 from the germline V gene are LNHDA and SQIVND (reference sequence). V lost 0 bases and J lost 15, with 9 bases in between. The CDR3 coding sequence is TGTGCCAGTAGTATAGATCGGTACGACCTCCACTTT. Amino acid sequence: CASSIDRYDLHF.

V is TRBV9 and J is TRBJ1-1; D is unresolved. The germline gives CDR1 SGDLS, CDR2 YYNGEE. The CDR3 contains 14 residues. V lost 0 bases, J lost 1 base, and 7 bases lay in between. In DNA, the CDR3 is TGTGCCAGCAGCGTAGAACCGGGGAACACTGAAGCTTTCTTT. The encoded protein is CASSVEPGNTEAFF.

The V and J genes are TRBV2 and TRBJ2-1; TRBD2 matches at 11 bases. V shed 6 bases and J 6 bases; nucleotides not matched to a gene: 10. CDR1 SNHLY and CDR2 FYNNEI come from the germline V gene. The CDR3 sequence is 16 residues long. The CDR3 sequence is CASRVAGTSGRNEQFF. The CDR3 DNA reads as TGTGCCAGCAGGGTCGCCGGGACTAGCGGCCGCAATGAGCAGTTCTTC.

The chain employs TRBV6-5 and TRBJ2-5; 12 bases match TRBD2. CDR3 length: 16 residues. Germline CDR1 MNHEY, CDR2 SVGAGI. V lost 0 bases to trimming and J lost 2 bases; unmatched junction nucleotides: 1. In DNA, the CDR3 is TGTGCCAGCAGTTACTCGACTAGCGGGGGACAAGAGACCCAGTACTTC. As protein: CASSYSTSGGQETQYF.

A single count supports this clone. The gene calls are TRBV6-4 and TRBJ2-1; TRBD2 aligns across 10 bases. CDR1 is MRHNA and CDR2 is SNTAGT in the germline V gene. V was pared by 2 bases and J by 10 bases, with 5 bases of the junction left unmatched. There are 14 residues in the CDR3. This chain's CDR3 is CASSDLAGEGEQFF. The DNA for the CDR3 is TGTGCCAGCAGTGACCTAGCGGGAGAGGGGGAGCAGTTCTTC.

The chain couples TRBV6-5 to TRBJ1-2, with 11 bases fitting TRBD1. Germline-derived CDR1 and CDR2 are MNHEY and SVGAGI. This CDR3 spans 14 amino acids. The J segment lost 8 bases and the V segment lost 5 bases, leaving 7 bases of the junction unmatched. DNA of the CDR3: TGTGCCAGCAGTAACCGGGACAGGGGGGGAGGCTACACCTTC. Translated: CASSNRDRGGGYTF.

This chain joins TRBV5-5 and TRBJ1-1; TRBD1 is a possible D gene (6 bases). The germline gives CDR1 SGHKS, CDR2 YYEKEE (reference sequence). V lost 5 bases to trimming and J lost 2 bases, with 13 bases between them. The CDR3 extends over 14 amino acids. The CDR3 bases are TGTGCCAGCAGAAAACCGACAGGCAACACTGAAGCTTTCTTT. Residues: CASRKPTGNTEAFF.

The CDR3 coding sequence is TGTGCCACTCGAGCCGGGACAGGGCGTTCACCCCTCCACTTT. This gives the protein CATRAGTGRSPLHF. The J gene is TRBJ1-6, the V gene TRBV19, with TRBD1 matching 9 bases. Germline assignment: CDR1 LNHDA and CDR2 SQIVND (reference sequence). This CDR3 has 14 amino acids. The J segment lost 9 bases and the V segment lost 10 bases, leaving 10 bases of the junction unmatched. The complete variable domain, with remaining parts taken from reference TRBV19 and TRBJ1-6, reads DGGITQSPKYLFRKEGQNVTLSCEQNLNHDAMYWYRQDPGQGLRLIYYSQIVNDFQKGDIAEGYSVSREKKESFPLTVTSAQKNPTAFYLCATRAGTGRSPLHFGNGTRLTVT.

This clone was counted once. V usage is TRBV24-1 and J usage is TRBJ2-3, with 15 positions matching TRBD2. The CDR3 runs to 15 residues. Germline CDR1 reads KGHDR; CDR2 reads SFDVKD. V shed 2 bases and J 11 bases; nucleotides not matched to a gene: 4. The CDR3 DNA is TGTGCCACCAGTGATTCCCGGACTAGCGGGAGGGAGCAGTATTTT. Protein product: CATSDSRTSGREQYF.

J is TRBJ1-1 and V is TRBV5-1, with D tentatively TRBD1 (6 bases). V was pared by 4 bases and J by 8 bases, with 12 bases between. The germline V gene has CDR1 SGHRS and CDR2 YFSETQ. The CDR3 length is 12 residues. For the CDR3, the DNA is TGCGCCAGCAGCGAGCAGGGGTTCGAAGCTTTCTTT. Residues: CASSEQGFEAFF.